One and the same sample provided the 16 T cell receptor beta chains below, sequenced in a study of early T cells in non-severe SARS-CoV-2 infection. TCRdb itself ran the 5' RACE reads through MiXCR, one entry per CDR3 protein. The sample carries 85,000 to 100,000 distinct CDR3 sequences, about 10% recorded once. Here the sequenced sample was whole blood, taken at baseline. The receptors originated from an adult who was a healthcare worker with PCR-confirmed SARS-CoV-2 infection or an uninfected control (not recorded which).

This clonotype was seen a few times. The chain has TRBV14 and TRBJ2-7; the D is unclear. The V end was cut by 2 bases, the J end by 5 bases, with 16 bases between. CDR1 and CDR2 from the germline V gene are SGHDN and FVKESK. The CDR3 is 15 amino acids. CDR3 in amino acids: CASSQNIGDAHEQYF. The CDR3 coding sequence is TGTGCCAGCAGCCAAAACATCGGCGACGCTCACGAGCAGTACTTC.

This clonotype was picked up many times. The chain joins TRBV20-1 to TRBJ2-7; D is undetermined. The CDR3 contains 17 residues. V lost 1 base and J 0 bases, leaving 19 bases between the germline ends. Germline V gene sequence: CDR1 DFQATT, CDR2 SNEGSKA (reference sequence). The CDR3 DNA reads TGCAGTGCTAGAGGGCCCCTTCTAGGGCCCAGCTCCTACGAGCAGTACTTC. It codes for CSARGPLLGPSSYEQYF.

This rearrangement joins TRBV28 to TRBJ2-5; 8 bases line up with TRBD2. Germline values: CDR1 MDHEN, CDR2 SYDVKM. The CDR3 is made up of 14 amino acids. Trimming at V came to 5 bases and at J to 1 base, leaving 3 bases not matched to a gene. CDR3 sequence reads: CASSRGGSQETQYF. CDR3 DNA: TGTGCCAGCAGTCGGGGGGGCAGCCAAGAGACCCAGTACTTC.

This clonotype was observed at least ten times. The chain combines TRBV6-6 with TRBJ2-7; TRBD2 matches at 7 bases. The length of the CDR3 is 15 residues. V dropped 2 bases and J dropped 9; count of bases not matched to a gene: 13. In germline, CDR1 is MNHNY, CDR2 SVGAGI (reference sequence). The DNA of the CDR3 is TGTGCCAGCAGTTACATCAGCGGGAAAATTACGTGGCAGTACTTC. Encoded protein: CASSYISGKITWQYF.

The V gene is TRBV20-1, the J gene TRBJ2-1; 9 bases agree with TRBD1. The germline CDR1 and CDR2 sequences are DFQATT and SNEGSKA (reference sequence). With V trimmed by 6 bases and J by 6 bases, 6 bases remained unmatched. CDR3 length: 13 amino acids. Written as DNA, the CDR3 is TGCAGTGCCTGGGACAGGGTACCCAATGAGCAGTTCTTC. Encoded protein: CSAWDRVPNEQFF.

This clonotype was detected a few times. The chain is built from TRBV5-6 and TRBJ2-1, with TRBD1 identical over 8 bases. Trimming took 7 bases from V and 5 from J; bases not matched to a gene: 8. Germline V CDR1 and CDR2: SGHDT, YYEEEE. The CDR3 is 14 amino acids. The CDR3 bases are TGTGCCAGCTGTCAGGGGGCGTCGCACAATGAGCAGTTCTTC. Translated, it gives CASCQGASHNEQFF.

This clonotype was detected ten times or more. The chain employs TRBV5-5 and TRBJ2-7; D not certain. V shed 1 base and J shed 1 base, with 9 bases lying between them. CDR1 SGHKS and CDR2 YYEKEE come from the germline V gene (reference sequence). The CDR3 is 14 amino acids. CDR3 amino acids: CASSLFGLSYEQYF. The DNA for the CDR3 is TGTGCCAGCAGCTTGTTTGGGTTGTCCTACGAGCAGTACTTC.

This clonotype was seen repeatedly, ten times or more. The chain has TRBV29-1 and TRBJ2-5; D gene ambiguous. Germline loops: CDR1 SQVTM, CDR2 ANQGSEA. This CDR3 spans 13 amino acids. V lost 7 bases to trimming and J lost 1 base, with 13 bases between them. The CDR3 here is CSARQGIQETQYF. The DNA of the CDR3 is TGCAGCGCCCGACAAGGGATCCAAGAGACCCAGTACTTC.

V usage is TRBV18 and J usage is TRBJ2-2; 8 nucleotides agree with TRBD1. Germline trimming cut 6 bases from V and 7 bases from J; bases unmatched to any gene: 7. This CDR3 is 14 amino acids long. Germline V gives CDR1 KGHSH, CDR2 LQKENI. CDR3 in amino acids: CASSHGQGSGELFF. CDR3 in DNA: TGTGCCAGCTCTCATGGACAGGGCAGCGGGGAGCTGTTTTTT.

This clonotype has a count of ten or more. This sequence joins TRBV13 and TRBJ2-3; possible D gene TRBD2, 5 bases. CDR1 is PRHDT, CDR2 FYEKMQ, per germline (reference sequence). CDR3 length: 15 amino acids. Trimming cost V 4 bases and J 1 base, with 12 bases left between them. The CDR3 DNA reads as TGTGCCAGCAGCTCCCCGCCGAGGGGCACAGATACGCAGTATTTT. This gives the protein CASSSPPRGTDTQYF.

This clonotype was found a few times. The gene calls are TRBV12-3 or TRBV12-4 and TRBJ2-3; TRBD2 agrees at 12 bases. With V trimmed by 7 bases and J by 6 bases, 5 bases remained unmatched. This CDR3 contains 14 residues. CDR3 DNA: TGTGCCAGCATCATAGGGACTAGCGGGGATACGCAGTATTTT. Translating gives CASIIGTSGDTQYF.

In this sample, this clonotype turned up many times. The chain has TRBV28 and TRBJ1-1; TRBD1 aligns across 7 bases. CDR3 size: 13 residues. Germline values: CDR1 MDHEN, CDR2 SYDVKM. V shed 6 bases and J 10 bases; nucleotides not matched to a gene: 11. The CDR3 protein is CASRRDSERGAFF. CDR3 nucleotide sequence: TGTGCCAGCAGAAGGGACAGCGAGCGGGGAGCTTTCTTT.

This chain uses TRBV7-6 with TRBJ2-1; maybe TRBD2 (6 bases). The ends were cut back, 1 base at V and 9 bases at J, with 19 bases in the middle. This CDR3 is 16 amino acids long. CDR1 is SGHVS, CDR2 FNYEAQ, per germline. CDR3 sequence: CASSLGFGSGSGEQFF. DNA of the CDR3: TGTGCCAGCAGCTTAGGGTTCGGGAGTGGGTCTGGTGAGCAGTTCTTC.

This chain links TRBV10-3 with TRBJ2-7; 7 positions agree with TRBD1. The CDR3 is 14 residues long. The trim removed 6 bases at V and 1 base at J, leaving 6 bases unmatched. Germline assignment: CDR1 ENHRY and CDR2 SYGVKD. The CDR3 loop reads CAISIDRASYEQYF. The CDR3 nucleotides are TGTGCCATCAGCATAGACAGGGCTTCCTACGAGCAGTACTTC.

This clonotype appeared many times. This chain links TRBV11-2 with TRBJ2-7; D is undetermined. Looked up from germline, CDR1 is SGHAT and CDR2 is FQNNGV. V lost 0 bases to trimming and J lost 8 bases, with 8 bases between them. The CDR3 is 12 residues long. CDR3 in DNA: TGTGCCAGCAGCTTAGATTTCATCAAGCAGTACTTC. Its protein is CASSLDFIKQYF.

This clonotype was observed many times. This chain uses TRBV5-5 with TRBJ2-7; no reliable D call. Germline values: CDR1 SGHKS, CDR2 YYEKEE (reference sequence). The CDR3 contains 13 residues. V shed 2 bases and J shed 1 base, with 7 bases lying between them. CDR3 in DNA: TGTGCCAGCAGCTTCAGCCTGTCCTACGAGCAGTACTTC. Amino acid sequence: CASSFSLSYEQYF.